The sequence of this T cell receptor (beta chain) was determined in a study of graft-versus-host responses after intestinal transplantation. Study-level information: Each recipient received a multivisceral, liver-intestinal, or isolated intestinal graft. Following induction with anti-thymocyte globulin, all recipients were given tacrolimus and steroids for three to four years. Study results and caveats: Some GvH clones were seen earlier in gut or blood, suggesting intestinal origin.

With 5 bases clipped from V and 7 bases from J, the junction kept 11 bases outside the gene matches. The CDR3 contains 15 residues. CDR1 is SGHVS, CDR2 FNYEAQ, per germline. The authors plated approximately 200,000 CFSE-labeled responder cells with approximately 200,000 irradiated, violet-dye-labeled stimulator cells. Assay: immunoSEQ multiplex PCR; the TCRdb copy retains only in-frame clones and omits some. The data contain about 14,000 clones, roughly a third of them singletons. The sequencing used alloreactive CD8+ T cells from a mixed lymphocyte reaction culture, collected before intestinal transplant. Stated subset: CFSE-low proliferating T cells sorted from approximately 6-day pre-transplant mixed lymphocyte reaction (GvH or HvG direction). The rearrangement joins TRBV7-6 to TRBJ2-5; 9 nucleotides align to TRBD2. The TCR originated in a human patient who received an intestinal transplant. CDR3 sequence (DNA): TGTGCCAGCAGCCCCCTGTCTAGCGGGGTCGGGACCCAGTACTTC. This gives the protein CASSPLSSGVGTQYF.